These 22 T cell receptor beta chains share one sample of origin, sequenced in a study of response to subunit inactivated influenza vaccine. TCRdb analysed the RT-PCR reads with MiXCR anew, one entry per CDR3 protein. The sample holds about 540,000 distinct CDR3 sequences, around 25% seen once. The same data also went into a second study, on T cells expressing NK-cell markers. As that study records: Libraries used 5'RACE template switching adding universal primer site and UMIs.

Sequenced material: CD4+ T cells sorted from PBMCs, taken approximately 12 days after vaccination. The source is a man aged 45-65 years who received an inactivated influenza vaccine.

This clonotype was counted only a few times. The chain joins TRBV7-2 to TRBJ1-6; tentative D call: TRBD1 (5 bases). The V and J ends lost 6 bases and 9 bases respectively, with 12 bases between them. The CDR3 has 13 amino acids. Germline loops: CDR1 SGHTA, CDR2 FQGNSA. The CDR3 region is CASSLRTTSPLHF. For the CDR3, the DNA is TGTGCCAGCAGTTTACGGACAACTTCACCCCTCCACTTT.

This clonotype was counted only a few times. This chain uses TRBV12-3 or TRBV12-4 with TRBJ2-1; D not certain. The CDR3 spans 11 residues. The ends were cut back, 6 bases at V and 10 bases at J, with 10 bases in the middle. In nucleotides, the CDR3 is TGTGCCAGCAGGTCGGCCACCGAGCAGTTCTTC. Its protein product is CASRSATEQFF.

This chain connects TRBV9 to TRBJ1-2; D not resolved. The CDR3 consists of 11 residues. Germline-derived CDR1 and CDR2 are SGDLS and YYNGEE. V lost 4 bases and J lost 6, with 7 bases in between. For the CDR3, the DNA is TGTGCCAGCAGCTCCCTTAATGGCTACACCTTC. As protein: CASSSLNGYTF.

The chain uses TRBV20-1 and TRBJ2-5; the match to TRBD2 covers 8 bases. This CDR3 has 14 residues. Germline CDR1 is DFQATT and CDR2 is SNEGSKA (reference sequence). V gave up 3 bases and J gave up 1 base; unmatched junction bases: 4. The CDR3 coding sequence is TGCAGTGCTAGCCTTAGCGGGGCCCAAGAGACCCAGTACTTC. It codes for CSASLSGAQETQYF.

This chain connects TRBV6-1 to TRBJ2-1; 9 bases match TRBD1. CDR1 is MNHNS and CDR2 is SASEGT in the germline V gene. V trimming: 7 bases; J trimming: 5 bases; junction bases outside the gene matches: 15. This CDR3 spans 17 amino acids. The CDR3 sequence is CASKEWDTGGGNNEQFF. CDR3 in DNA: TGTGCCAGCAAAGAATGGGATACAGGGGGCGGTAACAATGAGCAGTTCTTC.

This clonotype has just a few counts. The chain combines TRBV30 with TRBJ2-1; D possibly uses TRBD1 or TRBD2 (5 bases each). Per the germline V gene, CDR1 is GTSNPN and CDR2 is SVGIG (reference sequence). V was cut by 3 bases and J by 10 bases, with 16 bases left in between. The CDR3 runs to 13 residues. The CDR3 sequence: CAWSPDGAGEQFF. The CDR3, as DNA: TGTGCCTGGAGCCCGGACGGGGCCGGAGAGCAGTTCTTC. Filled out from reference TRBV30 and TRBJ2-1, the complete variable domain reads SQTIHQWPATLVQPVGSPLSLECTVEGTSNPNLYWYRQAAGRGLQLLFYSVGIGQISSEVPQNLSASRPQDRQFILSSKKLLLSDSGFYLCAWSPDGAGEQFFGPGTRLTVL.

This clonotype has only a few counts. The chain combines TRBV20-1 with TRBJ2-7, with 9 positions matching TRBD1. There are 14 residues in the CDR3. Germline CDR1 DFQATT, CDR2 SNEGSKA (reference sequence). The V gene end was trimmed by 3 bases and the J gene end by 1 base; junction bases not matched to a gene: 4. The DNA for the CDR3 is TGCAGTGCTAGTTACAGGGGGCGATCCTACGAGCAGTACTTC. Protein: CSASYRGRSYEQYF.

In its sample, this clonotype was seen a few times. V is TRBV7-9 and J is TRBJ1-2; TRBD1 might be the D (5 bases). Trimming removed 8 bases at V and 0 bases at J, with 7 bases between. Germline CDR1 is SEHNR and CDR2 is FQNEAQ (reference sequence). The CDR3 length is 12 residues. The DNA of the CDR3 is TGTGCCAGCGGGGCCACTAACTATGGCTACACCTTC. This translates into CASGATNYGYTF.

V usage is TRBV29-1 and J usage is TRBJ2-7; D remains ambiguous. Per the germline V gene, CDR1 is SQVTM and CDR2 is ANQGSEA. This CDR3 has 14 amino acids. V was cut by 4 bases and J by 0 bases, with 13 bases left in between. The CDR3, as DNA: TGCAGCGTTGGGGAACCGGATCCCTCCTACGAGCAGTACTTC. Its protein is CSVGEPDPSYEQYF.

This clonotype was recorded at least ten times. The chain has TRBV20-1 and TRBJ2-3, with 9 bases identical to TRBD2. V gave up 6 bases and J gave up 1 base; unmatched junction bases: 11. CDR3 length: 16 residues. In germline, CDR1 is DFQATT, CDR2 SNEGSKA (reference sequence). DNA for the CDR3: TGCAGTGCGCACCCGGGACTAGCAACGGGCACAGATACGCAGTATTTT. This translates into CSAHPGLATGTDTQYF.

The chain employs TRBV24-1 and TRBJ2-2; the D gene is possibly TRBD1 (6 bases). The CDR3 runs 15 residues. Germline CDR1 is KGHDR and CDR2 is SFDVKD. The V gene lost 1 base and the J gene lost 5 bases, with 10 bases spanning the gap. CDR3 coding DNA: TGTGCCACCAGTGATTTAGGCCAGGGGACCGGGGAGCTGTTTTTT. Residues: CATSDLGQGTGELFF.

The gene calls are TRBV7-2 and TRBJ2-1; D may be TRBD2 (7 bases). CDR3 length equals 16 residues. Trimming removed 1 base from V and 6 bases from J, with 16 bases in between. The germline V gene encodes CDR1 SGHTA and CDR2 FQGNSA. CDR3: CASSLVGGATGNEQFF. In DNA form, the CDR3 reads TGTGCCAGCAGCTTAGTGGGGGGGGCCACGGGCAATGAGCAGTTCTTC.

There are a few counts of this clonotype. V gene TRBV7-2 combines with J gene TRBJ2-4; either TRBD1 or TRBD2 may supply D (7 bases each). Between the trimmed V and J ends, which lost 1 base and 7 bases, there was a span of 11 bases. The CDR3 is 14 residues long. CDR1 and CDR2 (germline): SGHTA, FQGNSA. The CDR3 DNA sequence: TGTGCCAGCAGCTTAGACCAGGGGGGGAACATTCAGTACTTC. This sequence encodes CASSLDQGGNIQYF.

The chain uses TRBV20-1 and TRBJ2-3; D is possibly TRBD2 (6 bases). Per the germline V gene, CDR1 is DFQATT and CDR2 is SNEGSKA (reference sequence). The CDR3 is 18 amino acids. Trimming removed 0 bases at V and 4 bases at J, with 23 bases between. CDR3 bases: TGCAGTGCTAGAGATTTGAAAGGCGGGACCGCTGGCGCAGATACGCAGTATTTT. Its protein product is CSARDLKGGTAGADTQYF.

The chain is built from TRBV10-3 and TRBJ1-4; D is possibly TRBD1 (6 bases). This CDR3 region has 13 residues. Germline V gene sequence: CDR1 ENHRY, CDR2 SYGVKD. Between the trimmed V and J ends, which lost 7 bases and 4 bases, there was a span of 10 bases. The CDR3 protein is CAITGDINEKLFF. The CDR3 DNA reads TGTGCCATCACCGGGGACATTAATGAAAAACTGTTTTTT.

The gene calls are TRBV11-2 and TRBJ1-1; D is unresolved. The germline V and J ends were trimmed by 5 bases and 0 bases, with 7 bases remaining between them. The CDR3 has 13 residues. Germline assignment: CDR1 SGHAT and CDR2 FQNNGV. CDR3 DNA: TGTGCCAGCAGCCCGGAGTTGAACACTGAAGCTTTCTTT. This sequence encodes CASSPELNTEAFF.

This clonotype was recorded a few times. The chain recombines TRBV27 with TRBJ1-5; D ambiguous. Trimming pared 6 bases from V and 5 bases from J, leaving 17 bases between. The CDR3 has 15 amino acids. Germline CDR1 and CDR2: MNHEY and SMNVEV (reference sequence). For the CDR3, the DNA is TGTGCCAGCAGCCCACGAGGCAGGTCCGATCAGCCCCAGCATTTT. This translates into CASSPRGRSDQPQHF.

This clonotype was observed a few times. V gene TRBV11-2 combines with J gene TRBJ1-2; D possibly corresponds to TRBD1 (5 bases). Trimming removed 3 bases at V and 4 bases at J, with 9 bases between. The CDR3 is made up of 13 amino acids. The germline gives CDR1 SGHAT, CDR2 FQNNGV. The CDR3: CASSLDGTYGYTF. The CDR3 DNA is TGTGCCAGCAGCTTGGATGGGACCTATGGCTACACCTTC.

The rearrangement uses TRBV7-9 and TRBJ2-4; 10 bases line up with TRBD2. V lost 2 bases to trimming and J lost 5 bases; unmatched junction nucleotides: 3. Germline CDR1 and CDR2: SEHNR and FQNEAQ (reference sequence). This CDR3 region has 15 residues. In DNA, the CDR3 is TGTGCCAGCAGCTTAAGGACTAGCGGAGAAAACATTCAGTACTTC. Translation gives CASSLRTSGENIQYF.

This clonotype was counted a few times. The CDR3 end shows no conserved phenylalanine or tryptophan, and so a read error is likely. The DNA is left out, because the CDR3 cannot be placed on it with certainty; the CDR3 is given as TCRdb lists it. This sequence joins TRBV6-1 and TRBJ2-7; whether TRBD1, the table's D call, matches the DNA was not checked. The CDR3 length is 10 residues, termini included. The germline V gene has CDR1 MNHNS and CDR2 SASEGT. The CDR3 reads CANETEQGTL.

The sample holds a few counts of this clonotype. V gene TRBV6-1 combines with J gene TRBJ2-1; 8 positions agree with TRBD1. CDR1 is MNHNS and CDR2 is SASEGT in the germline V gene. After removal of 5 bases from V and 9 bases from J, the junction contained 6 bases not matched to a gene. This CDR3 comprises 13 residues. The CDR3 loop is CASSSAGGSEQFF. In DNA form, the CDR3 reads TGTGCCAGCAGTAGTGCAGGGGGCTCTGAGCAGTTCTTC.

The V gene is TRBV6-2 or TRBV6-3, the J gene TRBJ2-7, with TRBD1 as a possible D gene (6 bases). The germline V gene has CDR1 MNHEY and CDR2 SVGEGT. The V and J ends lost 6 bases and 9 bases respectively, with 18 bases between them. This CDR3 has 13 amino acids. The CDR3 DNA follows: TGTGCCAGCAGCCTTCTCTCTGGACAGCCGCAGTACTTC. It is translated as CASSLLSGQPQYF.